This entry is about one T cell receptor beta chain. What antigen it recognizes has not been identified. No qualities accompany the bases; no much larger clone lies one base away. This record belongs to a study of cytomegalovirus exposure and HLA in healthy donors (dated by TCRdb to 2015 to 2018). Broadly, across the study: An earlier analysis of approximately 640 of the donors reported roughly 270 Gb of sequence data and some 120 million unique TCR beta sequences from 150 million to 200 million T cells. The number of typed donors differed by locus: about 629-630 for A, B, C, DRB1 and DQB1; about 520 for DQA1; some 610 for DPA1; and about 470 for DPB1. Across approximately 400 genotyped donors of the cohort, an average of about 200,000 unique TCR beta nucleotide sequences per donor were sequenced, and roughly 18% of those sequences were non-productive. In the later analysis, no new phenotypic data were used to find candidate immune exposures; instead, reliance was placed on TCR beta sequences and their occurrence across donors. About 320 gigabases of sequencing data and tens of millions of unique TCR sequences were included in an early release covering about 600 HLA-typed donors. The T cell repertoires of around 730 subjects were profiled by immunosequencing and related to cytomegalovirus serostatus. Donor age, sex, ethnicity and CMV serostatus were compiled alongside the repertoire data. A later genetic analysis took genome-wide SNP genotypes for 398 of the 666 donors and used that subset as a discovery cohort. In a later analysis, previously published TCR beta repertoires from several hundred donors were re-analyzed and high-resolution HLA genotyping was added so that TCR occurrence patterns could be studied. Every repertoire in the discovery cohort had been generated on one and the same sequencing platform. To predict cytomegalovirus infection status, the study brought together high-throughput TCR immunosequencing, statistical association of individual TCRs with disease status, and machine learning. To decide whether each TCR beta V gene segment behaved as functional or pseudogenic, an earlier analysis of over 500 of the donors relied on high-throughput TCR beta sequencing. In addition to the first cohort of around 670 subjects, a separate validation cohort of 130 or so different subjects was used. Both class I and class II loci were covered by HLA typing, at four-digit resolution. The study aimed to test whether cataloging public T cell receptors could reveal signatures of past pathogen exposure. Among the roughly 390 genotyped donors, approximately 81% belonged to the genetic ancestry cluster associated with self-reported Caucasian donors. Because of strong linkage in the cohort, 4 to 6 DR-DQ haplotypes were treated as single units for association and clustering.

The investigation overall reported the following: In vitro tests confirmed that a few of the cytomegalovirus-associated TCR beta chains recognize cytomegalovirus antigens. Because counts were too low, about 18 rarely observed V segments, including chromosome 9 orphons, were left out of the earlier analysis of approximately 500 of the donors. In an earlier analysis of around 500 of the donors, most TCR beta V segments appeared in productive rearrangements about 87% or about 30% of the time, broadly matching IMGT annotations. Correlated functional status among segregating V segments might be attributable to linkage disequilibrium, but an unknown experimental factor could not be ruled out. While some public TCRs were present in many individuals, most TCR sequences turned up only very rarely across donors. Some IMGT-functional V segments, including TRBV6-2 and TRBV6-3, could not be told apart with the 87-base-pair reads, so those segments were excluded. Strong co-occurrence of HLA alleles, especially DR and DQ, made assigning TCR associations to individual alleles difficult. Only TCR beta chains were sequenced in this cohort, and the absence of alpha or paired-chain data limited detectable features. At a false discovery rate of 0.05, a later analysis linked under 20,000 TCR beta sequences to specific HLA alleles. In a later analysis, most CMV-associated TCR beta chains were found to appear HLA-restricted, with HLA associations seemingly driven largely by CMV exposure. Because HLA typing was unavailable for some donors at each locus, only the typed subset was used in association tests. A further reported finding was that TCR beta sequences accurately predicted the HLA-A and HLA-B alleles for most subjects in the first cohort. In a later analysis, HLA-associated TCR beta chains were found to be more clonally expanded and to have lower generation probabilities than equally common non-associated chains. The study listed 164 TCR beta chains as associated with cytomegalovirus. An association between a missense DCLRE1C variant and V-gene and J-gene trimming of TCR beta chains was found in a later genetic analysis and replicated in an independent cohort. The authors suggested that the approach could potentially be extended to other disease states and immunological phenotypes. Sequencing depth was assumed to be roughly uniform across donors in the presence/absence analyses, though that assumption may not hold. For the cohort, immune exposure information was limited to CMV serostatus. Cytomegalovirus status was reported to be diagnosed by the classifier with high specificity and sensitivity in both the original and validation cohorts. A cluster of highly shared sequence variants was judged likely to be a technical artifact of the sequencing pipeline. In a later genetic analysis, fewer N-insertions in productive TCRs were reported among donors in an Asian-associated ancestry cluster than the approximately 710-donor mean. A later analysis found that TCR association rates varied across HLA loci, with DRB1 alleles showing the most associated TCRs and HLA-C alleles the fewest. A later analysis reported that several top co-occurrence clusters appeared linked to parvovirus B19, influenza, CMV and Epstein-Barr virus.

The germline V gene encodes CDR1 MNHEY and CDR2 SVGAGI. Its CDR3 holds 13 amino acids, cysteine through phenylalanine. Left in the record is the CDR3 DNA by itself, 39 bases read in frame from the first base. Germline trimming amounts to 5 bases on V and 10 bases on J, with 5 as the count of junction bases outside the gene matches. Libraries came from the immunoSEQ multiplex PCR assay. For the multiplex PCR, a mixture combining 60 forward primers for TCR Vbeta segments and 13 reverse primers for TCR Jbeta segments was used. Amplification of the CDR3 region of rearranged TCR beta genes was performed with a multiplex PCR assay on genomic DNA. The Illumina HiSeq System was used to sequence the amplified TCR beta libraries as 87-base-pair reads. From the authors' description of their analysis: A later analysis tallied around 80 million unique TCR beta chains across the 666 repertoires, and approximately 11 million of those chains were shared by two or more donors. To remove PCR and sequencing errors, raw reads were error-corrected and collapsed into unique sequences using a nearest-neighbor algorithm that merged closely related sequences. To assign V, D and J gene segments, CDR3 sequences were aligned to IMGT reference sequences. Each retained sequence needed at least a six-nucleotide match to both a V gene segment and a J gene segment. A rearrangement counted as productive if the CDR3 had no stop codons and remained in frame with V and J, and every other rearrangement counted as non-productive. CDR3 was defined by IMGT convention, running from the second conserved V-encoded cysteine to the conserved J-encoded phenylalanine. The earlier analysis of around 640 of the donors excluded sequences that lacked an unambiguous match to a single V gene segment. An earlier analysis of several hundred of the donors called V segments functional above 56.7% productive rearrangements and segregating when the between-donor standard deviation exceeded 5%. A statistical classification framework was built to diagnose cytomegalovirus status from the catalog of TCR beta chain sequences. In a later analysis, V and J genes were assigned by comparing TCR nucleotide sequences against IMGT/GENE-DB human TR gene sequences. The TCRdist pipeline was used in a later analysis to assign CDR3 sequences and most-parsimonious VDJ recombination scenarios. In a later analysis, each TCR beta chain was defined by its CDR3 amino acid sequence together with its V-gene family, and reads lacking a unique V-gene family were excluded. To address suspected cross-contamination and a sequencing artifact, a later analysis removed around 590 highly shared, low-generation-probability nucleotide sequences. For each public chain, a later analysis derived a clonal expansion index from normalized ranks of inferred template counts within each repertoire. In a later analysis, generation probabilities were computed using a VDJ recombination model fitted to out-of-frame rearrangements, and the results were checked against IGoR. In a later analysis, hypergeometric tests were used to score TCR-TCR, TCR-HLA and TCR-CMV co-occurrence, with a repertoire-size bias correction applied to TCR pairs. False discovery rates were estimated in a later analysis by permuting HLA or CMV assignments 20 times. A later analysis grouped co-occurring TCRs with DBSCAN, adding TCRdist sequence similarity when clustering within HLA-allele-positive subsets. Repertoires with fewer than 30,000 or more than 120,000 public chains, plus five repertoires with anomalous nucleotide sharing, were excluded from co-occurrence clustering. TCRdb re-hosts the immuneACCESS table, in-frame sequences only. Its copies lack some clones; in the studies checked, an unresolved V gene accounts for under half of them, and the cause for the rest is not known. D and trimming come from the DNA, and the V and J calls and clone size come from that table. The sample table lists fewer than 250,000 clones, almost 80% of them with a count of one. The biggest ten clones account for about 1.6% of the sample.

The cohort comprised fewer than 700 healthy bone marrow donors. All cohort members were sampled while nominally healthy, although unrecorded immune exposures were likely present. The donor tested CMV seronegative and was one of the 352 seronegative cohort members. Each donor provided a peripheral blood sample, and peripheral blood mononuclear cells were used for TCR beta sequencing. The Qiagen DNeasy Blood Extraction Kit was used to extract genomic DNA from the blood cell samples. The sequence is built from TRBV6-5 and TRBJ2-1; TRBD2 matches 10 bases in the middle. The clonotype comes from a woman between 18 and 30 years old in good health and CMV-seronegative. Source material: PBMCs. The CDR3 has the sequence CASSIAGGWEQFF. The bases read TGTGCCAGCAGTATAGCGGGAGGCTGGGAGCAGTTCTTC.